This T cell receptor (beta chain) was recorded in a study of blood T cell repertoires in COVID-19. Study in general: Sources were T cells, B-cell-depleted T cells, or PBMCs; the material itself was cDNA or gDNA.

The Seattle site enrolled patients during active infection and followed them longitudinally. As processed by the authors: Amplification of reference gene primers provided the estimated nucleated cell counts. Profiled with immunoSEQ multiplex PCR; TCRdb holds only in-frame clones, not every one. D and trimming were read from the DNA, whereas the V and J calls and clone size are those reported in that table. Of tens of thousands of clones listed, around 90% are singletons. The CDR3 length is 15 residues. V dropped 1 base and J dropped 5; count of bases not matched to a gene: 7. In germline, CDR1 is MDHEN, CDR2 SYDVKM.

The source material was peripheral blood. The receptor comes from a man aged 45 to 65 with COVID-19, enrolled during active disease. V gene TRBV28 combines with J gene TRBJ1-1; 7 bases match TRBD1. The CDR3 region has the DNA TGTGCCAGCAGTTTATCCCCACTACAGGGGACTGAAGCTTTCTTT. This gives the protein CASSLSPLQGTEAFF.